The clone carrying this T cell receptor (beta chain) appeared a few times. In germline, CDR1 is KGHDR, CDR2 SFDVKD. The trim removed 3 bases at V and 6 bases at J, leaving 18 bases unmatched. The CDR3 totals 19 residues. This record belongs to a study of metastatic and nonmetastatic thyroid tumors. All patients reached thyroid surgery having received no treatment beforehand. MiXCR re-clonotyped the PCR reads for TCRdb. The table lists 3,500 to 5,000 clones, around 30% of them singletons, with approximately 16% in the top ten. What was sequenced was adjacent normal tissue. The V call is TRBV24-1, the J call TRBJ2-3, with 9 positions matching TRBD2. The source of this sequence is a male donor with papillary thyroid cancer or a benign thyroid nodule (not recorded which). Some clones in this sample may be carry-over from other donors' samples. CDR3 sequence: CATSDTKRMAGGLTDTQYF. For the CDR3, the DNA is TGTGCCACCAGTGATACGAAGCGGATGGCGGGAGGGCTAACGGATACGCAGTATTTT.